One and the same sample provided the 8 T cell receptor beta chains below, sequenced in a study of blood T cell repertoires in COVID-19. Here immunoSEQ multiplex PCR was the method, and the copy in TCRdb shows in-frame clones only, minus some. The profile shows 35,000 to 45,000 clones, almost 90% of them singletons. The sample taken for sequencing was peripheral blood. The receptors stem from a human donor in a cohort sampled during active COVID-19.

V and J are TRBV29-1 and TRBJ2-7; 8 nucleotides line up with TRBD1. The length of the CDR3 is 14 residues. J gave up 2 bases and V 6 bases, and 9 bases lay outside the gene matches. In germline, CDR1 is SQVTM, CDR2 ANQGSEA. The CDR3 here is CSVDRGTGTYEQYF. CDR3 nucleotides: TGCAGCGTCGACCGGGGGACAGGAACCTACGAGCAGTACTTC.

The gene calls are TRBV5-1 and TRBJ1-1; tentatively, D is TRBD1 (5 bases). Per germline, CDR1 SGHRS and CDR2 YFSETQ. Trimming left V 2 bases short and J 0 bases short, with 8 bases between. The CDR3 runs to 14 residues. The CDR3 DNA follows: TGCGCCAGCAGCTTACAGGAGATGAACACTGAAGCTTTCTTT. Translation gives CASSLQEMNTEAFF.

The rearrangement links TRBV5-1 to TRBJ2-1, with 8 bases that match TRBD1. The V gene's germline CDR1 is SGHRS and CDR2 YFSETQ. CDR3 length: 15 amino acids. The V gene end was trimmed by 0 bases and the J gene end by 2 bases; junction bases not matched to a gene: 1. In DNA, the CDR3 is TGCGCCAGCAGCTTGGAGGACAGGGCCTACAATGAGCAGTTCTTC. Translated: CASSLEDRAYNEQFF.

The V call is TRBV7-9, the J call TRBJ2-2; TRBD2 agrees at 9 bases. Trimming at V came to 4 bases and at J to 5 bases, leaving 2 bases not matched to a gene. The germline gives CDR1 SEHNR, CDR2 FQNEAQ (reference sequence). This CDR3 spans 14 amino acids. CDR3 loop: CASSSAGGTGELFF. In DNA, the CDR3 is TGTGCCAGCAGCTCGGCGGGGGGGACCGGGGAGCTGTTTTTT.

The CDR3 DNA sequence: TGTGCCAGCAGTTCCCCGGGGAACAATCAGCCCCAGCATTTT. Translation gives CASSSPGNNQPQHF. The chain carries TRBV7-2 and TRBJ1-5; no clear D. The germline CDR1 and CDR2 sequences are SGHTA and FQGNSA. Deletions cut 6 bases from V and 3 bases from J, with 12 bases between. The CDR3 length is 14 residues.

This clone was seen just once. The V and J genes are TRBV3-1 (or the pseudogene TRBV3-2) and TRBJ1-3, with D unclear. Germline V gives CDR1 LGHDT, CDR2 YNNKEL (reference sequence). V was cut by 3 bases and J by 0 bases, with 12 bases left in between. The CDR3 runs 16 residues. The CDR3 nucleotides read TGTGCCAGCAGCCAGCTACTCACGAACTCTGGAAACACCATATATTTT. Residues: CASSQLLTNSGNTIYF.

V gene TRBV18 combines with J gene TRBJ1-1; D may be TRBD1 (5 bases). V was clipped by 3 bases and J by 5 bases, with 16 bases between them. From germline, CDR1 is KGHSH and CDR2 LQKENI. CDR3 length equals 15 residues. CDR3: CASSPPGDFRTEAFF. Here the CDR3 DNA reads TGTGCCAGCTCACCTCCGGGGGACTTTCGGACTGAAGCTTTCTTT.

The genes are TRBV29-1 and TRBJ2-3, with 13 nucleotides matching TRBD2. CDR3 length: 17 amino acids. With V trimmed by 3 bases and J by 6 bases, 12 bases remained unmatched. Germline V lookup: CDR1 SQVTM, CDR2 ANQGSEA. The CDR3 region is CSVDLITSGGAADTQYF. The CDR3 DNA is TGCAGCGTTGACTTGATTACTAGCGGGGGGGCGGCTGATACGCAGTATTTT.